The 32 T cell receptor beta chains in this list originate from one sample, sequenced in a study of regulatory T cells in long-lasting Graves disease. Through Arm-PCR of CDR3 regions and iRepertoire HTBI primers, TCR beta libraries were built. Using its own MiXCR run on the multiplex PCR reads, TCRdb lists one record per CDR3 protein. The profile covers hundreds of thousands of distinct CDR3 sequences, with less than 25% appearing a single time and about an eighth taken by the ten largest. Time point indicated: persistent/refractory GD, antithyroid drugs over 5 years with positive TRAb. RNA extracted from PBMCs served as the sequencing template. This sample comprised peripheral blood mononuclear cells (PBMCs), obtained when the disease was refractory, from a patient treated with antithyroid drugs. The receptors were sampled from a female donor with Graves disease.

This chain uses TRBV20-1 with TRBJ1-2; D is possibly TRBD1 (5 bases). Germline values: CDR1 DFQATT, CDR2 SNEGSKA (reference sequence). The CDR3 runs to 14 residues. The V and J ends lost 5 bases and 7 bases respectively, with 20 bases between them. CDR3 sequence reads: CSASEAGVGGGYTF. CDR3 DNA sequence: TGCAGTGCTTCAGAGGCGGGGGTTGGAGGTGGCTACACCTTC.

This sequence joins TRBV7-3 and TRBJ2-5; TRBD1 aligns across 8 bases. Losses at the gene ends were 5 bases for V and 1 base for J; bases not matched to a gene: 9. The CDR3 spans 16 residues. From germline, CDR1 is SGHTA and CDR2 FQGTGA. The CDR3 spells CASSPTRQGTQETQYF. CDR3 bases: TGTGCCAGCAGCCCCACCCGACAGGGGACCCAAGAGACCCAGTACTTC.

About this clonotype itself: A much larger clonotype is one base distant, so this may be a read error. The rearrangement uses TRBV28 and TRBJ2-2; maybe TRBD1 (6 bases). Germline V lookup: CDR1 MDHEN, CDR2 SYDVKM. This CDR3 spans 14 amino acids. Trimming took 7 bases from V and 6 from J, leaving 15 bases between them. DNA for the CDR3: TGTGCCAGCACTATTAGGGGGAGTGCCGGGGAGCTGTTTTTT. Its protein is CASTIRGSAGELFF. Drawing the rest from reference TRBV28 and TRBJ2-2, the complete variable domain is DVKVTQSSRYLVKRTGEKVFLECVQDMDHENMFWYRQDPGLGLRLIYFSYDVKMKEKGDIPEGYSVSREKKERFSLILESASTNQTSMYLCASTIRGSAGELFFGEGSRLTVL.

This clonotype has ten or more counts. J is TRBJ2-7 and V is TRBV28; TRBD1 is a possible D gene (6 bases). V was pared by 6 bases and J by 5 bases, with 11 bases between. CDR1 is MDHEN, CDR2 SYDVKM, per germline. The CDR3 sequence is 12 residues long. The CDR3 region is CASSQGFNEQYF. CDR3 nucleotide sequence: TGTGCCAGCAGCCAGGGGTTCAACGAGCAGTACTTC.

The CDR3 reads CASTRGTGDNEQFF. The CDR3 region has the DNA TGTGCCAGCACCCGGGGAACAGGGGACAATGAGCAGTTCTTC. The gene calls are TRBV28 and TRBJ2-1, with 7 bases matching TRBD1. The CDR3 is 14 residues long. The germline V gene encodes CDR1 MDHEN and CDR2 SYDVKM. V gave up 7 bases and J gave up 5 bases; unmatched junction bases: 8.

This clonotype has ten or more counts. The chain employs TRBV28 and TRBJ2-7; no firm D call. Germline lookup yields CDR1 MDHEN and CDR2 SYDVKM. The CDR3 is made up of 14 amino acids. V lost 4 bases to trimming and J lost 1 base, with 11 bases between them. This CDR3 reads CASSSPAHSYEQYF. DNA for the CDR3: TGTGCCAGCAGTTCCCCCGCACATTCCTACGAGCAGTACTTC.

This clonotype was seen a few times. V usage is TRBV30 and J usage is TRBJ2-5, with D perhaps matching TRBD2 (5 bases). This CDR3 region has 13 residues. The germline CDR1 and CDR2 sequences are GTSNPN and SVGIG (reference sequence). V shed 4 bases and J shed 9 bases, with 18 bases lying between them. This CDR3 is CAWTPDGLPPQYF. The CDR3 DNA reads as TGTGCCTGGACTCCGGACGGACTGCCCCCCCAGTACTTC.

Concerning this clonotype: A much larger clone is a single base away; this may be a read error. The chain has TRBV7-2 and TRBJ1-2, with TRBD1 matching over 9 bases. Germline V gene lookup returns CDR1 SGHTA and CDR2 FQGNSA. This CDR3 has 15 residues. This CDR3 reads CAGSSMGQGYYGYTF. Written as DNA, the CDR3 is TGTGCCGGCAGCTCGATGGGACAGGGCTACTATGGCTACACCTTC.

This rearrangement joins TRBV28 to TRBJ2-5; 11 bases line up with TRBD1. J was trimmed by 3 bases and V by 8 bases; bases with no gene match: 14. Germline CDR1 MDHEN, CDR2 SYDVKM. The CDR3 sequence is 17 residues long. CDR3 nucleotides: TGTGCCAGCTCACCGGCGGACAGGGGGCGCGGAGAAGAGACCCAGTACTTC. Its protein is CASSPADRGRGEETQYF.

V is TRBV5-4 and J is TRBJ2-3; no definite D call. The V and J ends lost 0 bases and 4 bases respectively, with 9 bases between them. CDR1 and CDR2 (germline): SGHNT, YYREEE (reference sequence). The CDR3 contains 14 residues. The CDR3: CASSLEVIADTQYF. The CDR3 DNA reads TGTGCCAGCAGCTTGGAAGTAATCGCAGATACGCAGTATTTT.

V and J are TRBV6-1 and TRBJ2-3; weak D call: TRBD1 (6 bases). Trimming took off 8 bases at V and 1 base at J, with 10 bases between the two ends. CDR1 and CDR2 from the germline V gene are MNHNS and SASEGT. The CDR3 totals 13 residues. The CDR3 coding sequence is TGTGCCAGCTCCCGACAGGGCACAGATACGCAGTATTTT. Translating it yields CASSRQGTDTQYF.

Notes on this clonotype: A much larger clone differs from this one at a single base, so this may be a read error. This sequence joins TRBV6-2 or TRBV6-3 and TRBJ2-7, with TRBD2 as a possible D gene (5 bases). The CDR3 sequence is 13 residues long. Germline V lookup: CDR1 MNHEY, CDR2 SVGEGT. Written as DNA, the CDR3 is TGTGCCAGCAGTTACGATCTTGACTACAAGCAGTACTTC. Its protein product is CASSYDLDYKQYF.

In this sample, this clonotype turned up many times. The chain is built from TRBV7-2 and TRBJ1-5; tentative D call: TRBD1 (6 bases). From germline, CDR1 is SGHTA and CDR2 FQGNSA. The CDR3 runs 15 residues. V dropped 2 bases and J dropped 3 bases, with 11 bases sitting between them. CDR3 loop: CASSLFNRDNQPQHF. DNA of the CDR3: TGTGCCAGCAGCTTATTTAACAGGGACAATCAGCCCCAGCATTTT.

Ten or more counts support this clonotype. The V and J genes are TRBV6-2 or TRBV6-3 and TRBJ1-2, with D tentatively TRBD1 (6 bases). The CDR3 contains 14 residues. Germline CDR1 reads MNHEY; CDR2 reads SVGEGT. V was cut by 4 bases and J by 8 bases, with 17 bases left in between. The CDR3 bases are TGTGCCAGCAGTTCCCTCTCCGCAGGGGTGGGCTACACCTTC. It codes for CASSSLSAGVGYTF.

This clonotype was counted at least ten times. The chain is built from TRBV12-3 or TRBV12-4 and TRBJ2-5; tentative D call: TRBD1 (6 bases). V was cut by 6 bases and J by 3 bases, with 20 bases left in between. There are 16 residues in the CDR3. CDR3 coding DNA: TGTGCCAGCAGCCGAGGACCCTACAGGGTTGAAGAGACCCAGTACTTC. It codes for CASSRGPYRVEETQYF.

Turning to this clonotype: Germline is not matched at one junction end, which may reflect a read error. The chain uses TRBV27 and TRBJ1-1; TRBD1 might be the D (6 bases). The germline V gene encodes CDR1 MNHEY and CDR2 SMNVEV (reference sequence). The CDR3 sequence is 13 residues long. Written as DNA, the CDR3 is TGTGCCAGCAGAGGAACAGGGTCCACTGAAGCTCTCTTT. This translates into CASRGTGSTEALF.

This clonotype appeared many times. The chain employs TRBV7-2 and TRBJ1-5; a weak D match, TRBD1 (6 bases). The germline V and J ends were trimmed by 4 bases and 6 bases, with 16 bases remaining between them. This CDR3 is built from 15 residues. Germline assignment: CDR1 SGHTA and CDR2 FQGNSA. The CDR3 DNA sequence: TGTGCCAGCAGCTCCACCGGGGGGCAGGGTCAGCCCCAGCATTTT. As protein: CASSSTGGQGQPQHF.

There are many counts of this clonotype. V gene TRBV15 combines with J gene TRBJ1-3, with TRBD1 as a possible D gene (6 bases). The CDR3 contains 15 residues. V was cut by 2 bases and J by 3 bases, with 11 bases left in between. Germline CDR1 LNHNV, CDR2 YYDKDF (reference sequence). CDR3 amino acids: CATSRYREGGNTIYF. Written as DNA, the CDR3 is TGTGCCACCAGCAGATACAGGGAAGGTGGAAACACCATATATTTT.

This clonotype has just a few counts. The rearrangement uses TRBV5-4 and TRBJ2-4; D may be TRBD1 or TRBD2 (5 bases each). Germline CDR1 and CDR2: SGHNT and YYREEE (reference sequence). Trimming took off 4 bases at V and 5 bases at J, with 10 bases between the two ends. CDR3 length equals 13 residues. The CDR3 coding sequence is TGTGCCAGCAGCCTTCCGGGACAAAACATTCAGTACTTC. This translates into CASSLPGQNIQYF. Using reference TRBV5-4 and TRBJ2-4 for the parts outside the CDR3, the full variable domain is ETGVTQSPTHLIKTRGQQVTLRCSSQSGHNTVSWYQQALGQGPQFIFQYYREEENGRGNFPPRFSGLQFPNYSSELNVNALELDDSALYLCASSLPGQNIQYFGAGTRLSVL.

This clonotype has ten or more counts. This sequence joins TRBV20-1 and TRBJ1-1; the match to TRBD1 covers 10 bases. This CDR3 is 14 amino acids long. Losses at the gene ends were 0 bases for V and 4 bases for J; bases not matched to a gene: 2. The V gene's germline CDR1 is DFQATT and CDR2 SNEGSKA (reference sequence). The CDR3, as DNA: TGCAGTGCTAGAGATCGGGACAGGGGCACTGAAGCTTTCTTT. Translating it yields CSARDRDRGTEAFF.

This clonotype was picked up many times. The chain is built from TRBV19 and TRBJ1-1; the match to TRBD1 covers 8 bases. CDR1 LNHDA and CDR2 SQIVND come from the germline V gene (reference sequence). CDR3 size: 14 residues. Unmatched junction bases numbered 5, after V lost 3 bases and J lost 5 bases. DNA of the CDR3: TGTGCCAGTAGTATTTACAGGGGGGGAACTGAAGCTTTCTTT. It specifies CASSIYRGGTEAFF.

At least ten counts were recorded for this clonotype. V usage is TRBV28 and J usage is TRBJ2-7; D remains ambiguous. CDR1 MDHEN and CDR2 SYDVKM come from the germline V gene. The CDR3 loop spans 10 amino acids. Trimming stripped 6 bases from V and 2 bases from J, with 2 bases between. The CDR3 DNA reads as TGTGCCAGCAGCACCTACGAGCAGTACTTC. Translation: CASSTYEQYF.

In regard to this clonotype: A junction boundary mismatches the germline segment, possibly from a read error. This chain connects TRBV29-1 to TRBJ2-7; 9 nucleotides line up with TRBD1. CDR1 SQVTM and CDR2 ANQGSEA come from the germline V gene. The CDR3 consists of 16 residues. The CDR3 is CGVEPISRDREYEQYF. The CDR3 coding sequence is TGCGGCGTTGAACCAATTTCCCGGGACAGGGAGTACGAGCAGTACTTC.

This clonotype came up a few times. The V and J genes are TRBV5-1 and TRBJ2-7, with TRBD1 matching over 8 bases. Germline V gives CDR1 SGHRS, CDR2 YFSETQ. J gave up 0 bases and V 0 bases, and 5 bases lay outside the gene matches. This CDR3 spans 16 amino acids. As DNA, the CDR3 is TGCGCCAGCAGCTTGGCGGACAGGGCAGCCTCCTACGAGCAGTACTTC. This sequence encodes CASSLADRAASYEQYF.

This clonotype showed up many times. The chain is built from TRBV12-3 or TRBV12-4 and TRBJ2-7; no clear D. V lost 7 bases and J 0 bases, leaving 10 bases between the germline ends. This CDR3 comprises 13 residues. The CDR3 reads CASTPGFSYEQYF. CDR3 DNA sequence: TGTGCCAGCACCCCAGGCTTCTCCTACGAGCAGTACTTC.

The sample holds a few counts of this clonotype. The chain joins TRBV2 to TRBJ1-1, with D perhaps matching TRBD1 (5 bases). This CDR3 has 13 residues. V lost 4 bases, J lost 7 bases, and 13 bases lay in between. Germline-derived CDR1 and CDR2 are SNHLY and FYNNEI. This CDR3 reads CASSVLGEDEAFF. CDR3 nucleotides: TGTGCCAGCAGTGTTCTAGGGGAGGATGAAGCTTTCTTT.

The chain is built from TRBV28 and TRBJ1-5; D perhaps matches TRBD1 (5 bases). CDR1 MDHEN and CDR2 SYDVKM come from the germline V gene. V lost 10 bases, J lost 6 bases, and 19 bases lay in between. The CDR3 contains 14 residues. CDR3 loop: CAIQEGRESQPQHF. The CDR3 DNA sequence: TGTGCCATCCAGGAGGGCAGGGAGAGTCAGCCCCAGCATTTT.

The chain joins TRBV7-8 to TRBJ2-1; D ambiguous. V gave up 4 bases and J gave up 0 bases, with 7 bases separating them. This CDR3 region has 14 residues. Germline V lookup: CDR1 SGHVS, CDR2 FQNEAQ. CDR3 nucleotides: TGTGCCAGCAGCTGGGGAAGCTCCTACAATGAGCAGTTCTTC. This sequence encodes CASSWGSSYNEQFF.

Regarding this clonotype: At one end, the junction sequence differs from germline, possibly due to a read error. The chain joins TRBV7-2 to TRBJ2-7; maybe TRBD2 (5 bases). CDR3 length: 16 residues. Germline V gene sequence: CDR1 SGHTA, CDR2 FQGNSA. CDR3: CASSSPDTTDSYVQYF. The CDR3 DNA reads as TGTGCCAGCAGCTCCCCCGACACGACGGACTCCTACGTGCAGTACTTC. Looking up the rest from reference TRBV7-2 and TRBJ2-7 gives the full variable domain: GAGVSQSPSNKVTEKGKDVELRCDPISGHTALYWYRQSLGQGLEFLIYFQGNSAPDKSGLPSDRFSAERTGGSVSTLTIQRTQQEDSAVYLCASSSPDTTDSYVQYFGPGTRLTVT.

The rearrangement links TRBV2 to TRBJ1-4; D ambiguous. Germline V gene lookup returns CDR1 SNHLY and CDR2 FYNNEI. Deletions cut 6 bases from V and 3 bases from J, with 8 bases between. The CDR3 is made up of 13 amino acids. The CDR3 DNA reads TGTGCCAGCAGATCGCGGCCTAATGAAAAACTGTTTTTT. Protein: CASRSRPNEKLFF.

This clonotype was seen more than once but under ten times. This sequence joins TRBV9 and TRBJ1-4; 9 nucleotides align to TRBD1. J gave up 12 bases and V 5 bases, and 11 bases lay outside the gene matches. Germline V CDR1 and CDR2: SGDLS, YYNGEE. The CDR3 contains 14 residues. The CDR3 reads CASSPNRGPAELFF. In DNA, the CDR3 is TGTGCCAGCAGTCCCAACAGGGGGCCGGCGGAACTGTTTTTT.

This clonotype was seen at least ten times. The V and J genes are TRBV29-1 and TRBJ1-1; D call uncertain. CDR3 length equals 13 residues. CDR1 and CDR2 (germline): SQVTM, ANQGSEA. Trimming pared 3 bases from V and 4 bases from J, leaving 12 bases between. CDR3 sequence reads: CSVELHLGTEAFF. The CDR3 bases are TGCAGCGTTGAGTTACACCTGGGCACTGAAGCTTTCTTT.